These 16 T cell receptor beta chains share one sample of origin, sequenced in a study of blood T cell repertoires in COVID-19. Clones were read by immunoSEQ multiplex PCR, and TCRdb kept only the in-frame ones, dropping some. The sample yields under 200,000 clones, 82% seen once. The sequenced material came from PBMCs or T cells enriched from blood (not recorded which). Receptor source: an older woman with acute COVID-19.

This chain links TRBV6-5 with TRBJ1-2; no firm D call. CDR1 and CDR2 from the germline V gene are MNHEY and SVGAGI. The CDR3 runs 15 residues. The ends were cut back, 0 bases at V and 5 bases at J, with 13 bases in the middle. The CDR3 region has the DNA TGTGCCAGCAGTTACTCGGGCAGCACATATTATGGCTACACCTTC. Protein product: CASSYSGSTYYGYTF.

This sequence joins TRBV6-2 or TRBV6-3 and TRBJ1-2; 7 nucleotides agree with TRBD1. CDR3 size: 13 residues. Germline CDR1 MNHEY, CDR2 SVGEGT. V was clipped by 4 bases and J by 5 bases; unmatched bases: 4. Written as DNA, the CDR3 is TGTGCCAGCAGTTGGGGGACAGCTTATGGCTACACCTTC. Residues: CASSWGTAYGYTF.

The rearrangement joins TRBV5-1 to TRBJ1-5; 8 nucleotides line up with TRBD1. The trim removed 1 base at V and 5 bases at J, leaving 2 bases unmatched. This CDR3 is 14 amino acids long. Germline values: CDR1 SGHRS, CDR2 YFSETQ. In nucleotides, the CDR3 is TGCGCCAGCAGCTTGTCAGGGGGCGATCAGCCCCAGCATTTT. Translated, it gives CASSLSGGDQPQHF.

This chain connects TRBV6-5 to TRBJ2-1; tentative D call: TRBD2 (5 bases). The CDR3 spans 12 residues. Between the trimmed V and J ends, which lost 6 bases and 15 bases, there was a span of 18 bases. Germline V gene sequence: CDR1 MNHEY, CDR2 SVGAGI. The CDR3 nucleotides read TGTGCCAGCAGGACGGGGAACAGTATAGTGTTCTTC. Its translation: CASRTGNSIVFF.

This clone was recorded only once. The V gene is TRBV20-1, the J gene TRBJ2-5, with D maybe TRBD1 (5 bases). With 3 bases removed from V and 6 bases from J, the gap between germline ends came to 11 bases. Per the germline V gene, CDR1 is DFQATT and CDR2 is SNEGSKA (reference sequence). The CDR3 runs 12 residues. In nucleotides, the CDR3 is TGCAGTGCTAGTAGGGGTTTGAAGACCCAGTACTTC. Amino acid sequence: CSASRGLKTQYF.

The CDR3 here is CASSHVKASVGIEQFF. Here the CDR3 DNA reads TGTGCCAGCAGCCATGTAAAAGCGAGTGTTGGTATTGAGCAGTTCTTC. This chain links TRBV7-9 with TRBJ2-1; D is unclear. The germline gives CDR1 SEHNR, CDR2 FQNEAQ (reference sequence). V was pared by 5 bases and J by 9 bases, with 23 bases between. This CDR3 region has 16 residues. The full variable domain, in which reference TRBV7-9 and TRBJ2-1 provide the parts outside the CDR3, is DTGVSQNPRHKITKRGQNVTFRCDPISEHNRLYWYRQTLGQGPEFLTYFQNEAQLEKSRLLSDRFSAERPKGSFSTLEIQRTEQGDSAMYLCASSHVKASVGIEQFFGPGTRLTVL.

V usage is TRBV11-2 and J usage is TRBJ2-7; 7 bases are shared with TRBD1. The germline CDR1 and CDR2 sequences are SGHAT and FQNNGV. The CDR3 runs 14 residues. J was trimmed by 0 bases and V by 6 bases; bases with no gene match: 5. The CDR3 DNA follows: TGTGCCAGCAGGACAGGGCATAGCTCCTACGAGCAGTACTTC. Translating gives CASRTGHSSYEQYF.

CDR3 DNA: TGTGCCAGCAGCCCGCGGACAGGGACGGGCTATGGCTACACCTTC. Encoded protein: CASSPRTGTGYGYTF. The V gene is TRBV11-2, the J gene TRBJ1-2; 8 bases align to TRBD1. The V gene's germline CDR1 is SGHAT and CDR2 FQNNGV. The CDR3 runs to 15 residues. V was clipped by 5 bases and J by 4 bases; unmatched bases: 9.

The V call is TRBV7-2, the J call TRBJ2-1, with D possibly TRBD2 on 6 matching bases. V gave up 5 bases and J gave up 8 bases, with 16 bases separating them. The CDR3 loop spans 14 amino acids. The germline gives CDR1 SGHTA, CDR2 FQGNSA. CDR3 in amino acids: CASSPPGDVDEQFF. The CDR3 nucleotides are TGTGCCAGCAGCCCACCGGGGGACGTAGATGAGCAGTTCTTC.

The gene calls are TRBV10-3 and TRBJ1-2; no firm D call. CDR1 is ENHRY, CDR2 SYGVKD, per germline. V was shortened by 8 bases and J by 2 bases, with 9 bases between the two germline ends. This CDR3 is 12 amino acids long. CDR3 nucleotide sequence: TGTGCCATCTCGGACTCAAACTATGGCTACACCTTC. This sequence encodes CAISDSNYGYTF.

This chain uses TRBV6-5 with TRBJ2-7; 7 bases match TRBD1. This CDR3 is 15 amino acids long. In germline, CDR1 is MNHEY, CDR2 SVGAGI. Losses at the gene ends were 0 bases for V and 0 bases for J; bases not matched to a gene: 2. The CDR3 reads CASSYSGQSSYEQYF. The CDR3 DNA is TGTGCCAGCAGTTACTCGGGACAGAGCTCCTACGAGCAGTACTTC.

This chain connects TRBV7-9 to TRBJ1-1; 8 positions match TRBD1. This CDR3 is built from 15 residues. Germline V gene sequence: CDR1 SEHNR, CDR2 FQNEAQ (reference sequence). Losses at the gene ends were 2 bases for V and 4 bases for J; bases not matched to a gene: 6. The CDR3 loop is CASSLSQGGGTEAFF. The CDR3 DNA reads TGTGCCAGCAGCTTATCACAGGGGGGAGGCACTGAAGCTTTCTTT. The variable domain in full, completed from reference TRBV7-9 and TRBJ1-1, reads DTGVSQNPRHKITKRGQNVTFRCDPISEHNRLYWYRQTLGQGPEFLTYFQNEAQLEKSRLLSDRFSAERPKGSFSTLEIQRTEQGDSAMYLCASSLSQGGGTEAFFGQGTRLTVV.

This clone was picked up a small number of times. The J gene is TRBJ2-1, the V gene TRBV6-4; 7 bases match TRBD1. J gave up 0 bases and V 2 bases, and 7 bases lay outside the gene matches. Looked up from germline, CDR1 is MRHNA and CDR2 is SNTAGT. The CDR3 extends over 17 amino acids. This CDR3 is CASSDLPGGSSYNEQFF. The CDR3 DNA follows: TGTGCCAGCAGTGACCTCCCAGGGGGTAGCTCCTACAATGAGCAGTTCTTC.

This clone was found once. The gene calls are TRBV24-1 and TRBJ2-3; unclear D gene. Trimming pared 9 bases from V and 1 base from J, leaving 13 bases between. The CDR3 has 14 amino acids. Germline CDR1 is KGHDR and CDR2 is SFDVKD. CDR3 DNA sequence: TGTGCCACCGTGGCTGCCTCCGGCACAGATACGCAGTATTTT. It specifies CATVAASGTDTQYF.

The chain combines TRBV7-7 with TRBJ2-3, with D possibly matching TRBD2 (6 bases). The V end was cut by 4 bases, the J end by 2 bases, with 16 bases between. The CDR3 has 16 amino acids. Germline V gene sequence: CDR1 SSHAT, CDR2 FNYEAQ (reference sequence). For the CDR3, the DNA is TGTGCCAGCAGCTCTAGACCGGGACTTGACACAGATACGCAGTATTTT. It codes for CASSSRPGLDTDTQYF.

DNA for the CDR3: TGTGCCAGCAGCCAAGAGAGGGCGTCCACTGAAGCTTTCTTT. Residues: CASSQERASTEAFF. The rearrangement uses TRBV3-1 (or the pseudogene TRBV3-2) and TRBJ1-1; the D is unclear. CDR3 length equals 14 residues. CDR1 and CDR2 (germline): LGHDT, YNNKEL (reference sequence). Between the trimmed V and J ends, which lost 0 bases and 4 bases, there was a span of 9 bases.